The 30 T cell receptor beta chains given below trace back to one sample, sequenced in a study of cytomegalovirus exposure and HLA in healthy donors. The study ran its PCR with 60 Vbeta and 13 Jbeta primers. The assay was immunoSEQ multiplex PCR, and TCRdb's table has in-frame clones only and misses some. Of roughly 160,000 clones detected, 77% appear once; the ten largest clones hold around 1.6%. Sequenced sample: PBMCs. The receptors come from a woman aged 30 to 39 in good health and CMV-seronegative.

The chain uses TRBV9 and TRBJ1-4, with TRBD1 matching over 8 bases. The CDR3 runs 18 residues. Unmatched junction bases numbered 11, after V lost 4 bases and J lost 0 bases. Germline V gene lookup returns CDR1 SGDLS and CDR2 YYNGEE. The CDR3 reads CASSLQSQGATTNEKLFF. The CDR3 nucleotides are TGTGCCAGCAGCCTCCAGTCCCAGGGGGCGACAACTAATGAAAAACTGTTTTTT.

In DNA, the CDR3 is TGTGCCATCAGTGAGGGGCTAAGGGGGCGCACCGGGGAGCTGTTTTTT. Translation: CAISEGLRGRTGELFF. The chain links TRBV10-3 to TRBJ2-2; TRBD1 matches 7 bases. This CDR3 comprises 16 residues. The V gene's germline CDR1 is ENHRY and CDR2 SYGVKD. With 2 bases clipped from V and 4 bases from J, the junction kept 7 bases outside the gene matches.

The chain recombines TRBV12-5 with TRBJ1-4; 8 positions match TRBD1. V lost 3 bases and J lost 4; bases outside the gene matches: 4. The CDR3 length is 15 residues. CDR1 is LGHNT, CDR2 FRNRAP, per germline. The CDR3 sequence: CASGLGDRSNEKLFF. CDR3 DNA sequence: TGTGCTAGTGGTTTAGGGGACAGGAGTAATGAAAAACTGTTTTTT.

Here the CDR3 reads CASSRTGTTEEQYF. In DNA, the CDR3 is TGTGCCAGCAGTCGAACCGGGACAACCGAGGAGCAGTACTTC. This chain uses TRBV11-3 with TRBJ2-5, with a possible D match to TRBD1 (6 bases). The CDR3 consists of 14 residues. Trimming removed 6 bases from V and 11 bases from J, with 22 bases in between. Germline V gene sequence: CDR1 SGHNT, CDR2 YENEEA.

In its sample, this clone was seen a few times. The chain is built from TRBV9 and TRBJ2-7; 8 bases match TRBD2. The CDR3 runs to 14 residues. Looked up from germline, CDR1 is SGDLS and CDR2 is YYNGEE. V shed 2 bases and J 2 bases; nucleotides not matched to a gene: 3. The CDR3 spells CASSVTSGAYEQYF. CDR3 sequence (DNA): TGTGCCAGCAGCGTTACTAGCGGAGCCTACGAGCAGTACTTC.

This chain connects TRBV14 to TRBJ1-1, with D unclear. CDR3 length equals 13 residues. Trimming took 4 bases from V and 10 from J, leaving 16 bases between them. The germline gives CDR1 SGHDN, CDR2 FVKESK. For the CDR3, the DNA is TGTGCCAGCAGCCCCGGACTCAACTGGGCAGCTTTCTTT. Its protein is CASSPGLNWAAFF.

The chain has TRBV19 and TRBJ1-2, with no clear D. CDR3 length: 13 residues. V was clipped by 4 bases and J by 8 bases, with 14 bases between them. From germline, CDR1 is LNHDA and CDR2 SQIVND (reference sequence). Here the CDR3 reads CASSKGQEEGYTF. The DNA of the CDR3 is TGTGCCAGTAGTAAAGGTCAAGAGGAGGGCTACACCTTC.

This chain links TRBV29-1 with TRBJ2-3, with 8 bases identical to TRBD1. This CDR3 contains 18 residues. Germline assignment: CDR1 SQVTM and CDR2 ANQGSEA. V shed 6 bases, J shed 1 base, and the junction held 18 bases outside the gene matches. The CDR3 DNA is TGCAGCGTGAGCCCCGGGACAGGCGCCTCTACGGGCACAGATACGCAGTATTTT. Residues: CSVSPGTGASTGTDTQYF.

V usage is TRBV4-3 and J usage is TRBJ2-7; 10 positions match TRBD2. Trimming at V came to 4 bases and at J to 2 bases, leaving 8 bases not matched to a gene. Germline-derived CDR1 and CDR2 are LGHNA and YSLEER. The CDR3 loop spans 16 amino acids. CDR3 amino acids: CASSPTPLAGPYEQYF. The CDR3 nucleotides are TGCGCCAGCAGCCCCACCCCACTAGCGGGACCCTACGAGCAGTACTTC.

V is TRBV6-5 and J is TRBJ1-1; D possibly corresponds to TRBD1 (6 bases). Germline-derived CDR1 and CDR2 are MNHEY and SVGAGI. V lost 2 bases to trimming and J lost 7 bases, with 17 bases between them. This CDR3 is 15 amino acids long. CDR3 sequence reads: CASSYTPGGRDEAFF. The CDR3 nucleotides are TGTGCCAGCAGTTACACCCCCGGGGGGCGGGATGAAGCTTTCTTT.

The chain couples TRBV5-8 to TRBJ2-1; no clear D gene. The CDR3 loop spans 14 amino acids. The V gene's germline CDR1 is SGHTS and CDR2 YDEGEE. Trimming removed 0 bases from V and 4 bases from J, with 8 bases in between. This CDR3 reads CASSLVSRYNEQFF. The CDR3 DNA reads TGTGCCAGCAGCTTGGTTAGCCGGTACAATGAGCAGTTCTTC.

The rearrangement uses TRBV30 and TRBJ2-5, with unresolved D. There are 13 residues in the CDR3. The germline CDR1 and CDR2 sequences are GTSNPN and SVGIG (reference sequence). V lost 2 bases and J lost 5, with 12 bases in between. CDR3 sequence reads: CAWSNGSPETQYF. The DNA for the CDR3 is TGTGCCTGGAGTAACGGTTCCCCGGAGACCCAGTACTTC. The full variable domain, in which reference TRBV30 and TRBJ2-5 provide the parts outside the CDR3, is SQTIHQWPATLVQPVGSPLSLECTVEGTSNPNLYWYRQAAGRGLQLLFYSVGIGQISSEVPQNLSASRPQDRQFILSSKKLLLSDSGFYLCAWSNGSPETQYFGPGTRLLVL.

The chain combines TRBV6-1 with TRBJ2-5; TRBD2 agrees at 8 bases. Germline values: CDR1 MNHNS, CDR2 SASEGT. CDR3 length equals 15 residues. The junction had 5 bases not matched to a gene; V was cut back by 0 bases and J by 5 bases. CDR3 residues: CASSEAGLAWETQYF. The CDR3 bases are TGTGCCAGCAGTGAAGCAGGACTAGCTTGGGAGACCCAGTACTTC.

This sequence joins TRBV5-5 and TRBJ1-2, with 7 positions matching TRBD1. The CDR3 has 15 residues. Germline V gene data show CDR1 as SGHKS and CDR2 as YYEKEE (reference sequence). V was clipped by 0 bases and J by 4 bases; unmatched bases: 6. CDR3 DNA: TGTGCCAGCAGCTTGGGCTCCGGGACAGTCTATGGCTACACCTTC. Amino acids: CASSLGSGTVYGYTF. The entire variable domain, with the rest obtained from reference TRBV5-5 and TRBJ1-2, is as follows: DAGVTQSPTHLIKTRGQQVTLRCSPISGHKSVSWYQQVLGQGPQFIFQYYEKEERGRGNFPDRFSARQFPNYSSELNVNALLLGDSALYLCASSLGSGTVYGYTFGSGTRLTVV.

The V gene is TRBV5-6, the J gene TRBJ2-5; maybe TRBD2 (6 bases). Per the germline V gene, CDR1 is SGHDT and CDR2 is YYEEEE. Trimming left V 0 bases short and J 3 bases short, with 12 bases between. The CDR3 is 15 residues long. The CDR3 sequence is CASSLVRGREETQYF. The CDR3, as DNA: TGTGCCAGCAGCTTGGTGCGGGGTCGGGAAGAGACCCAGTACTTC.

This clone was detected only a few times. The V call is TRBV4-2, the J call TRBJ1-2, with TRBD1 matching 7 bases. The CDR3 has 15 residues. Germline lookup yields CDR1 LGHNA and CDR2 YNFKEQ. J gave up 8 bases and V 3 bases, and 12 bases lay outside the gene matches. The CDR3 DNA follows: TGTGCCAGCAGCCACCTTAGTCAGGGGGTTATAGGCTACACCTTC. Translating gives CASSHLSQGVIGYTF.

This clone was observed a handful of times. CDR3 sequence: CAWSKGANYGYTF. Written as DNA, the CDR3 is TGTGCCTGGAGTAAGGGAGCTAACTATGGCTACACCTTC. The rearrangement links TRBV30 to TRBJ1-2; no clear D. The germline CDR1 and CDR2 sequences are GTSNPN and SVGIG (reference sequence). V gave up 2 bases and J gave up 0 bases, with 7 bases separating them. The CDR3 is 13 residues long.

CDR3 loop: CASGLLSEKETQYF. The CDR3 nucleotides are TGTGCTAGTGGTTTACTTAGCGAGAAAGAGACCCAGTACTTC. This chain uses TRBV12-5 with TRBJ2-5; D might be TRBD2 (5 bases). Germline-derived CDR1 and CDR2 are LGHNT and FRNRAP. The ends were cut back, 3 bases at V and 3 bases at J, with 11 bases in the middle. This CDR3 is 14 amino acids long.

Here the CDR3 reads CASRAYRGQQPQHF. In DNA form, the CDR3 reads TGTGCCAGCAGGGCTTACAGGGGGCAACAGCCCCAGCATTTT. V is TRBV28 and J is TRBJ1-5; TRBD1 aligns across 9 bases. V lost 6 bases, J lost 7 bases, and 7 bases stayed unmatched. The length of the CDR3 is 14 residues. Germline values: CDR1 MDHEN, CDR2 SYDVKM.

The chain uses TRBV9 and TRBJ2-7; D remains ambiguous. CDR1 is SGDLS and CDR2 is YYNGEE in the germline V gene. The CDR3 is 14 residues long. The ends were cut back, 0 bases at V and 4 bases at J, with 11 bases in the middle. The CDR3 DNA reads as TGTGCCAGCAGCGTAGGGCCCCTGCTGTACGAGCAGTACTTC. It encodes CASSVGPLLYEQYF.

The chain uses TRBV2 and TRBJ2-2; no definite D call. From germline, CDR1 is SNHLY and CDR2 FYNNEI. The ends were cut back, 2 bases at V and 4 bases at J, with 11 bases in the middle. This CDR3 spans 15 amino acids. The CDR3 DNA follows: TGTGCCAGCAGTGAAAGACATTCTCCCACCGGGGAGCTGTTTTTT. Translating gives CASSERHSPTGELFF.

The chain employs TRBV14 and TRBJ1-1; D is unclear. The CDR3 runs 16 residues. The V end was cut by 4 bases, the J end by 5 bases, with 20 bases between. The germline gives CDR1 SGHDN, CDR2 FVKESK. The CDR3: CASSPRKASLSTEAFF. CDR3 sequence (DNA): TGTGCCAGCAGCCCGAGGAAGGCGTCGTTGTCGACTGAAGCTTTCTTT.

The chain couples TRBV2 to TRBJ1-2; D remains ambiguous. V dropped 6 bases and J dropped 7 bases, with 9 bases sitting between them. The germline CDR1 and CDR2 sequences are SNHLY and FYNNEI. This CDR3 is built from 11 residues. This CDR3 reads CASSDEGGYTF. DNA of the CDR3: TGTGCCAGCAGCGATGAGGGTGGCTACACCTTC. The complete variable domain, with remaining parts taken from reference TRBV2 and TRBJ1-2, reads EPEVTQTPSHQVTQMGQEVILRCVPISNHLYFYWYRQILGQKVEFLVSFYNNEISEKSEIFDDQFSVERPDGSNFTLKIRSTKLEDSAMYFCASSDEGGYTFGSGTRLTVV.

In DNA form, the CDR3 reads TGTGCCAGCACCAGGGAAAGTTTCGAAAAACTGTTTTTT. As protein: CASTRESFEKLFF. The genes are TRBV25-1 and TRBJ1-4; the D gene is possibly TRBD1 (5 bases). The V and J ends lost 7 bases and 8 bases respectively, with 14 bases between them. The CDR3 totals 13 residues. Germline-derived CDR1 and CDR2 are MGHDK and SYGVNS.

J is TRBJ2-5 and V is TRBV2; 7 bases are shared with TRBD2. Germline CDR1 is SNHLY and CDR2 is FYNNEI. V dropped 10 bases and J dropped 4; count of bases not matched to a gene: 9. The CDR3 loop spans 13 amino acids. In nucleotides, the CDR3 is TGTGCCACCCAGCGGGAACCCCCAGAGACCCAGTACTTC. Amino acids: CATQREPPETQYF.

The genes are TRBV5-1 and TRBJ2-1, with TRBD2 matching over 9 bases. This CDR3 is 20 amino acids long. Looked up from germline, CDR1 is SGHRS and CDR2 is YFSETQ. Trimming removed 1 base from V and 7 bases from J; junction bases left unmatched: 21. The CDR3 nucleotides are TGCGCCAGCAGCTTGCGAGGGCTAGGGGCTAGCGGGGTAGGACGGAATGAGCAGTTCTTC. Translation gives CASSLRGLGASGVGRNEQFF.

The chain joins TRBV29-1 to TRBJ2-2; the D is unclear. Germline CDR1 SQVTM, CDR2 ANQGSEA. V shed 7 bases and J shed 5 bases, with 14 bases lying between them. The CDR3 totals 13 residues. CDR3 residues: CSANQVWTGELFF. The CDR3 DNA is TGCAGCGCTAACCAAGTTTGGACCGGGGAGCTGTTTTTT.

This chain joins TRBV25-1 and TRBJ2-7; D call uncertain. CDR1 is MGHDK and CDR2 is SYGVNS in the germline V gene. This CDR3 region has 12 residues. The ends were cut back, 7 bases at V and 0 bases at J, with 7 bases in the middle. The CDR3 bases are TGTGCCAGCACCGGGTCCTCCTACGAGCAGTACTTC. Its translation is CASTGSSYEQYF.

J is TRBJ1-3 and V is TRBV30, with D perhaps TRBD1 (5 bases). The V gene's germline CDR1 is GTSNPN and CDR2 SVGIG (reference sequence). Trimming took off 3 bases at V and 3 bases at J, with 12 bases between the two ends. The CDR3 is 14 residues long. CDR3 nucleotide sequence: TGTGCCTGGAGCATTGGAGGGGATGGAAACACCATATATTTT. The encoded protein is CAWSIGGDGNTIYF. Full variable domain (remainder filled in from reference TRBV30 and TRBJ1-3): SQTIHQWPATLVQPVGSPLSLECTVEGTSNPNLYWYRQAAGRGLQLLFYSVGIGQISSEVPQNLSASRPQDRQFILSSKKLLLSDSGFYLCAWSIGGDGNTIYFGEGSWLTVV.

The CDR3 DNA is TGTGCCAGCAGTGATTTAGGGGACAGTGAGACCCAGTACTTC. Translating gives CASSDLGDSETQYF. This chain links TRBV6-1 with TRBJ2-5; TRBD1 matches at 7 bases. V lost 3 bases to trimming and J lost 5 bases; unmatched junction nucleotides: 6. CDR1 MNHNS and CDR2 SASEGT come from the germline V gene. The CDR3 contains 14 residues.